This TCR beta chain is drawn from a study of immune evolution from preneoplasia to lung adenocarcinoma. General study results and limits: Top clone share appeared to fall from AAH through AIS, MIA, adenocarcinoma.

This CDR3 has 16 amino acids. Germline CDR1 is SSHAT and CDR2 is FNYEAQ (reference sequence). A note on this clone: Its cognate antigen is unknown. Relative to the germline gene, one junction end is altered; a read error may explain this.

Assay: immunoSEQ multiplex PCR; the TCRdb copy retains only in-frame clones and omits some. The profile covers 10,000 or so clones, with around 82% appearing a single time and less than 2% taken by the ten largest. Input material: FFPE minimally invasive lung adenocarcinoma tissue. V gene TRBV7-7 combines with J gene TRBJ2-5, with 8 bases that match TRBD2. This sequence was found in a person in their 70s with lung adenocarcinoma. The CDR3 protein is CASSLAGFGDKETQYF. The CDR3 DNA reads TGTGCTAGCAGCTTAGCGGGGTTTGGGGATAAAGAGACCCAGTACTTC.